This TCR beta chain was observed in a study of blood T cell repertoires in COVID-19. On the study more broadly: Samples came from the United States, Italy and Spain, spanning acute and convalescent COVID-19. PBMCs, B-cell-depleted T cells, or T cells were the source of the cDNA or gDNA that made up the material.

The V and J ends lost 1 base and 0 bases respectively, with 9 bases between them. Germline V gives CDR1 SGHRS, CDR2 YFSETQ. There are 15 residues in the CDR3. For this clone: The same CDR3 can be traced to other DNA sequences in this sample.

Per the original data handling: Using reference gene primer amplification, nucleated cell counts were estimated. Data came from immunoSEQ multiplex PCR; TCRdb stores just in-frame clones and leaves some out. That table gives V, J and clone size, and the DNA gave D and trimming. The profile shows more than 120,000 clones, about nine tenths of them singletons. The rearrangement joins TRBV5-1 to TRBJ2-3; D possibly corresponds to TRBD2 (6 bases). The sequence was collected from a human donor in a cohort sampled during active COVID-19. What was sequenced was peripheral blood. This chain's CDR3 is CASSLLGGSTDTQYF. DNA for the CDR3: TGCGCCAGCAGCTTGTTGGGGGGAAGCACAGATACGCAGTATTTT.